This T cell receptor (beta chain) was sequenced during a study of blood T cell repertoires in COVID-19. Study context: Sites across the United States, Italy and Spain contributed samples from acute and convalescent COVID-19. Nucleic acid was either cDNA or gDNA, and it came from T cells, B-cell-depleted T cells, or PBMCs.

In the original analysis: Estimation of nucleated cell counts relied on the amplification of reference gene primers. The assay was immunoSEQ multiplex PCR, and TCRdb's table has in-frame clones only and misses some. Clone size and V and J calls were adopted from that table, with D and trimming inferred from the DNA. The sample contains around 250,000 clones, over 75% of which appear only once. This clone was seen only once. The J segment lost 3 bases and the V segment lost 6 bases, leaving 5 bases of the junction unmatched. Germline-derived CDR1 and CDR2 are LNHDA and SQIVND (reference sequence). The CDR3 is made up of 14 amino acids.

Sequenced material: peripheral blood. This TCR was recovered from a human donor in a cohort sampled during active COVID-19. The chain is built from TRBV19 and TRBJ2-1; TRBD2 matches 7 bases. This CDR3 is CASRREFGYNEQFF. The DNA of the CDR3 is TGTGCCAGTAGGCGGGAGTTTGGCTACAATGAGCAGTTCTTC.